A single sample gave rise to the 25 T cell receptor beta chains below, sequenced in a study of beta chain features in type 1 diabetes. Expressed TCRB transcripts were sequenced, since all the RNA that had been isolated was reverse transcribed. Some clones are missing from TCRdb's copy, which holds only in-frame ones; the method was immunoSEQ multiplex PCR. The table shows 300,000 to 350,000 clones, with over 7% occurring only once. The antigens of these receptors remain unknown. Findings of the study overall: People with Type 1 diabetes carried modestly yet significantly shorter TCRB CDR3s in all four CD4+ subsets.

Sequencing input: central memory CD4+ T cells from blood. The receptors originated from a man younger than 45 with type 1 diabetes.

V gene TRBV7-9 combines with J gene TRBJ2-3; 9 bases fit TRBD2. The V and J ends lost 6 bases and 2 bases, in that order; junction bases with no gene match: 6. Germline-derived CDR1 and CDR2 are SEHNR and FQNEAQ (reference sequence). This CDR3 contains 15 residues. The CDR3 sequence is CASSSLAGPTDTQYF. As DNA, the CDR3 is TGTGCCAGCAGTTCTCTAGCGGGGCCCACAGATACGCAGTATTTT. The full variable domain, completed using reference TRBV7-9 and TRBJ2-3, is DTGVSQNPRHKITKRGQNVTFRCDPISEHNRLYWYRQTLGQGPEFLTYFQNEAQLEKSRLLSDRFSAERPKGSFSTLEIQRTEQGDSAMYLCASSSLAGPTDTQYFGPGTRLTVL.

In this sample, this clone turned up a few times. The chain employs TRBV6-5 and TRBJ2-7; 9 bases are shared with TRBD1. The CDR3 runs 15 residues. The trim removed 0 bases at V and 1 base at J, leaving 1 base unmatched. Germline CDR1 MNHEY, CDR2 SVGAGI. This chain's CDR3 is CASSYSGQGSYEQYF. Written as DNA, the CDR3 is TGTGCCAGCAGTTACTCAGGACAGGGGTCCTACGAGCAGTACTTC.

The V gene is TRBV5-1, the J gene TRBJ2-2; maybe TRBD1 (5 bases). The germline gives CDR1 SGHRS, CDR2 YFSETQ. The CDR3 has 14 residues. Trimming pared 2 bases from V and 2 bases from J, leaving 7 bases between. The CDR3 region has the DNA TGCGCCAGCAGCTTCAGGGAAAACACCGGGGAGCTGTTTTTT. Translation: CASSFRENTGELFF. The whole variable domain, filled in from reference TRBV5-1 and TRBJ2-2, reads KAGVTQTPRYLIKTRGQQVTLSCSPISGHRSVSWYQQTPGQGLQFLFEYFSETQRNKGNFPGRFSGRQFSNSRSEMNVSTLELGDSALYLCASSFRENTGELFFGEGSRLTVL.

The chain combines TRBV19 with TRBJ1-6; 9 positions agree with TRBD1. Germline V lookup: CDR1 LNHDA, CDR2 SQIVND (reference sequence). The CDR3 covers 16 residues. Trimming took 3 bases from V and 7 from J; bases not matched to a gene: 7. CDR3 amino acids: CASSIRTGQGNSPLHF. The CDR3 region has the DNA TGTGCCAGTAGTATCCGGACGGGACAGGGAAATTCACCCCTCCACTTT.

V gene TRBV18 combines with J gene TRBJ2-3, with 9 bases matching TRBD1. Germline CDR1 KGHSH, CDR2 LQKENI. The CDR3 is 16 residues long. Losses at the gene ends were 6 bases for V and 4 bases for J; bases not matched to a gene: 11. The CDR3 region has the DNA TGTGCCAGCTCGGGAATTTCGACAGGGGGATCAGATACGCAGTATTTT. Translation: CASSGISTGGSDTQYF. The whole variable domain, remainder taken from reference TRBV18 and TRBJ2-3, is NAGVMQNPRHLVRRRGQEARLRCSPMKGHSHVYWYRQLPEEGLKFMVYLQKENIIDESGMPKERFSAEFPKEGPSILRIQQVVRGDSAAYFCASSGISTGGSDTQYFGPGTRLTVL.

This clone was observed a few times. The V and J genes are TRBV28 and TRBJ2-1; TRBD2 agrees at 7 bases. Germline assignment: CDR1 MDHEN and CDR2 SYDVKM. The CDR3 has 15 residues. J lost 6 bases, V lost 4 bases, and 9 bases had no gene match. The CDR3 sequence: CASSSLWGGSNEQFF. CDR3 sequence (DNA): TGTGCCAGCAGTTCCCTCTGGGGGGGAAGCAATGAGCAGTTCTTC.

The V gene is TRBV6-5, the J gene TRBJ2-1, with D perhaps matching TRBD2 (7 bases). In germline, CDR1 is MNHEY, CDR2 SVGAGI. This CDR3 contains 15 residues. Trimming stripped 7 bases from V and 5 bases from J, with 18 bases between. The CDR3 DNA is TGTGCCAGCATTCCCGGGGGGACACAAAACAATGAGCAGTTCTTC. It translates to CASIPGGTQNNEQFF.

The chain is built from TRBV10-3 and TRBJ2-7; D gene unclear. The CDR3 is made up of 13 amino acids. The germline V gene encodes CDR1 ENHRY and CDR2 SYGVKD. The ends were cut back, 2 bases at V and 2 bases at J, with 7 bases in the middle. CDR3: CAISEGYTYEQYF. In DNA form, the CDR3 reads TGTGCCATCAGTGAGGGGTACACCTACGAGCAGTACTTC.

This clone was observed a few times. The CDR3, as DNA: TGTGCCATCAGTGATCAGACAGGCACAGATACGCAGTATTTT. This sequence encodes CAISDQTGTDTQYF. The rearrangement joins TRBV10-3 to TRBJ2-3; D might be TRBD1 (5 bases). The CDR3 is 14 residues long. CDR1 is ENHRY, CDR2 SYGVKD, per germline. V lost 3 bases and J 1 base, leaving 8 bases between the germline ends.

A remark on this clone: Relative to the germline gene, one junction end is altered; a read error may explain this. Within the sample, other DNA sequences also encode this same CDR3. This chain links TRBV7-7 with TRBJ2-3; unclear D gene. Germline values: CDR1 SSHAT, CDR2 FNYEAQ (reference sequence). This CDR3 has 13 residues. This CDR3 is CASSLDSTDTQYF. The CDR3 DNA reads as TGTGCTAGCAGCCTGGACAGCACAGATACGCAGTATTTT.

The genes are TRBV15 and TRBJ1-1; 8 nucleotides match TRBD1. The CDR3 has 14 residues. The germline CDR1 and CDR2 sequences are LNHNV and YYDKDF (reference sequence). Losses at the gene ends were 5 bases for V and 0 bases for J; bases not matched to a gene: 2. The CDR3 DNA is TGTGCCACCAGCCGGGGACAGGTGAACACTGAAGCTTTCTTT. Its translation is CATSRGQVNTEAFF.

J is TRBJ1-1 and V is TRBV5-1; D call uncertain. This CDR3 region has 15 residues. Looked up from germline, CDR1 is SGHRS and CDR2 is YFSETQ. V gave up 0 bases and J gave up 0 bases, with 9 bases separating them. This chain's CDR3 is CASSLVVSLNTEAFF. CDR3 nucleotides: TGCGCCAGCAGCTTGGTTGTCAGCCTGAACACTGAAGCTTTCTTT.

The table lists this clone with a few counts. V usage is TRBV2 and J usage is TRBJ1-1; D perhaps matches TRBD1 (5 bases). Trimming took off 6 bases at V and 2 bases at J, with 13 bases between the two ends. The germline V gene encodes CDR1 SNHLY and CDR2 FYNNEI. The CDR3 is 14 residues long. The CDR3 protein is CASSLATGNTEAFF. DNA for the CDR3: TGTGCCAGCAGCCTCGCCACAGGTAACACTGAAGCTTTCTTT.

This clone was observed a few times. The V gene is TRBV19, the J gene TRBJ2-5, with D unresolved. Between the trimmed V and J ends, which lost 2 bases and 6 bases, there was a span of 4 bases. Germline V gene data show CDR1 as LNHDA and CDR2 as SQIVND (reference sequence). The CDR3 has 11 residues. The CDR3 protein is CASSIRKTQYF. The CDR3 bases are TGTGCCAGTAGTATAAGGAAGACCCAGTACTTC.

The genes are TRBV7-2 and TRBJ2-5, with TRBD2 matching 10 bases. The CDR3 has 17 residues. Germline CDR1 is SGHTA and CDR2 is FQGNSA. The V gene end was trimmed by 2 bases and the J gene end by 5 bases; junction bases not matched to a gene: 11. The CDR3 DNA sequence: TGTGCCAGCAGCTTATCCCGCGCTAGCGGGGGCAGGGAGACCCAGTACTTC. Translating gives CASSLSRASGGRETQYF.

The chain couples TRBV7-9 to TRBJ2-5; D unresolved. Germline V CDR1 and CDR2: SEHNR, FQNEAQ (reference sequence). The V gene lost 6 bases and the J gene lost 4 bases, with 9 bases spanning the gap. CDR3 size: 12 residues. CDR3 in DNA: TGTGCCAGCAGAGCAGACGCAGAGACCCAGTACTTC. Encoded protein: CASRADAETQYF.

This clone has a count of ten or more. This rearrangement joins TRBV19 to TRBJ1-4; 8 nucleotides agree with TRBD1. This CDR3 is built from 15 residues. V was pared by 5 bases and J by 7 bases, with 9 bases of the junction left unmatched. The V gene's germline CDR1 is LNHDA and CDR2 SQIVND (reference sequence). The CDR3 bases are TGTGCCAGTAGTTTTTCGGGACAGGTCGGTGAAAAACTGTTTTTT. Its translation: CASSFSGQVGEKLFF.

In its sample, this clone was seen a few times. The chain is built from TRBV18 and TRBJ2-3, with 8 bases that match TRBD2. CDR1 is KGHSH, CDR2 LQKENI, per germline. CDR3 length: 16 residues. V lost 5 bases to trimming and J lost 3 bases; unmatched junction nucleotides: 10. The CDR3 sequence: CASSNTLLAVTDTQYF. The CDR3 region has the DNA TGTGCCAGCTCAAATACCTTACTAGCGGTAACAGATACGCAGTATTTT.

This clone was seen a handful of times. The chain combines TRBV19 with TRBJ2-5, with 7 bases that match TRBD1. The V and J ends lost 0 bases and 5 bases, in that order; junction bases with no gene match: 6. This CDR3 comprises 15 residues. Germline values: CDR1 LNHDA, CDR2 SQIVND (reference sequence). The DNA of the CDR3 is TGTGCCAGTAGTATAGATCTGAGGGGGCGGGAGACCCAGTACTTC. As protein: CASSIDLRGRETQYF.

CDR3 sequence: CATSLAPDGSDTQYF. The CDR3 DNA reads TGTGCCACCAGCTTGGCCCCCGACGGATCGGATACGCAGTATTTT. The chain has TRBV15 and TRBJ2-3; no firm D call. The CDR3 loop spans 15 amino acids. Germline CDR1 LNHNV, CDR2 YYDKDF (reference sequence). Trimming removed 5 bases at V and 6 bases at J, with 18 bases between.

The rearrangement joins TRBV7-9 to TRBJ1-2; no clear D. The CDR3 contains 12 residues. The germline V and J ends were trimmed by 5 bases and 8 bases, with 12 bases remaining between them. Per the germline V gene, CDR1 is SEHNR and CDR2 is FQNEAQ (reference sequence). The CDR3 bases are TGTGCCAGCAGCCTAGACCTGGGGGGCTACACCTTC. Amino acids: CASSLDLGGYTF. The whole variable domain, remainder taken from reference TRBV7-9 and TRBJ1-2, is DTGVSQNPRHKITKRGQNVTFRCDPISEHNRLYWYRQTLGQGPEFLTYFQNEAQLEKSRLLSDRFSAERPKGSFSTLEIQRTEQGDSAMYLCASSLDLGGYTFGSGTRLTVV.

This rearrangement joins TRBV10-3 to TRBJ2-7; D perhaps matches TRBD1 (6 bases). V lost 6 bases and J lost 3, with 15 bases in between. This CDR3 has 14 amino acids. CDR1 is ENHRY and CDR2 is SYGVKD in the germline V gene. The CDR3 loop reads CAISSRDMGYEQYF. The DNA of the CDR3 is TGTGCCATCAGCTCCCGGGACATGGGCTACGAGCAGTACTTC.

This clone has only a few counts. The chain uses TRBV6-6 and TRBJ1-6, with D unresolved. In germline, CDR1 is MNHNY, CDR2 SVGAGI (reference sequence). V was cut by 6 bases and J by 0 bases, with 12 bases left in between. The CDR3 loop spans 16 amino acids. The CDR3 reads CASRLMPASYNSPLHF. CDR3 in DNA: TGTGCCAGCAGGCTCATGCCGGCCTCCTATAATTCACCCCTCCACTTT.

This clone was seen at least ten times. The chain links TRBV12-5 to TRBJ2-2; 11 bases are shared with TRBD2. With V trimmed by 6 bases and J by 1 base, 4 bases remained unmatched. Germline CDR1 is LGHNT and CDR2 is FRNRAP. The CDR3 length is 16 residues. CDR3 nucleotide sequence: TGTGCTAGTGGCCCCGGACTAGCGGGGAACACCGGGGAGCTGTTTTTT. Translated: CASGPGLAGNTGELFF. Together with reference TRBV12-5 and TRBJ2-2, the CDR3 gives the full variable domain: DARVTQTPRHKVTEMGQEVTMRCQPILGHNTVFWYRQTMMQGLELLAYFRNRAPLDDSGMPKDRFSAEMPDATLATLKIQPSEPRDSAVYFCASGPGLAGNTGELFFGEGSRLTVL.

Only a few counts were recorded for this clone. The V call is TRBV6-5, the J call TRBJ2-6, with D possibly called TRBD1 or TRBD2 (5 bases each). Germline loops: CDR1 MNHEY, CDR2 SVGAGI. This CDR3 has 15 residues. V lost 3 bases, J lost 4 bases, and 10 bases lay in between. CDR3 nucleotide sequence: TGTGCCAGCAGTTATTTGGGGGTAGGGGCCAACGTCCTGACTTTC. It yields the protein CASSYLGVGANVLTF.